A selection of T cell receptor beta chains follows, all from one sample in a study of shared clonotypes between healthy human individuals. Method: immunoSEQ multiplex PCR; TCRdb's copy keeps in-frame clones and lacks some. The sample yields more than 2 million clones, 95% seen once. The specimen was naive CD4+ T cells sorted from blood. These receptors originate from a man aged 18 to 35 in good health. The CDR3 runs from the conserved cysteine through the conserved F or W. Fields, in order: J gene, D gene, clone size, V gene, CDR3 DNA, CDR3 protein. D genes are given only for firm matches. Expanded clones get a size class; other rows say once, few or many, or leave the size out.

J: TRBJ2-7; D: NA; size: NA; V: TRBV6-1; DNA: TGTGCCAGCAGTGAAGGGTCGAGCCCCACCTACGAGCAGTACTTC; CDR3: CASSEGSSPTYEQYF
J: TRBJ2-7; D: TRBD1; size: NA; V: TRBV9; DNA: TGTGCCAGCAGCGTCCGGGACAGGGGTGACGAGCAGTACTTC; CDR3: CASSVRDRGDEQYF
J: TRBJ1-1; D: TRBD1; size: NA; V: TRBV6-6; DNA: TGTGCCAGCAGTGGTCCGACAGGGAGAATAGGCACTGAAGCTTTCTTT; CDR3: CASSGPTGRIGTEAFF
J: TRBJ2-5; D: NA; size: once; V: TRBV5-1; DNA: TGCGCCAGCAGCTTCGGGGGACAGTCAAGGATAGAGACCCAGTACTTC; CDR3: CASSFGGQSRIETQYF
J: TRBJ2-5; D: TRBD1; size: NA; V: TRBV5-1; DNA: TGCGCCAGCAGCTTGGAGCAGGGGGAAGAGACCCAGTACTTC; CDR3: CASSLEQGEETQYF
J: TRBJ2-6; D: NA; size: once; V: TRBV5-6; DNA: TGTGCCAGCAGCTTCAGGCTCTCTGGGGCCAACGTCCTGACTTTC; CDR3: CASSFRLSGANVLTF
J: TRBJ2-1; D: TRBD2; size: NA; V: TRBV7-2; DNA: TGTGCCAGCAGCTTAGTCGGGTCACTAGCGGGGGTTGGGAATGAGCAGTTCTTC; CDR3: CASSLVGSLAGVGNEQFF
J: TRBJ2-1; D: NA; size: NA; V: TRBV27; DNA: TGTGCCAGCACCCGTGCTGAAATGAATGGGCGGCAGTTCTTC; CDR3: CASTRAEMNGRQFF
J: TRBJ2-3; D: NA; size: NA; V: TRBV2; DNA: TGTGCCAGCAAGATGGATACGCAGTATTTT; CDR3: CASKMDTQYF
J: TRBJ2-5; D: TRBD1; size: NA; V: TRBV10-3; DNA: TGTGCCAGTAACAGGGGCTCACAAGAGACCCAGTACTTC; CDR3: CASNRGSQETQYF
J: TRBJ1-2; D: NA; size: NA; V: TRBV30; DNA: TGTGCCTGGAGTGTATCGCGTCACCTTGGCTATGGCTACACCTTC; CDR3: CAWSVSRHLGYGYTF
J: TRBJ1-1; D: NA; size: NA; V: TRBV27; DNA: TGTGCCAGCAGCCGCCAATTGAACACTGAAGCTTTCTTT; CDR3: CASSRQLNTEAFF
J: TRBJ1-5; D: NA; size: NA; V: TRBV19; DNA: TGTGCCAGTAGTCGACTGGATAGCAATCAGCCCCAGCATTTT; CDR3: CASSRLDSNQPQHF
J: TRBJ2-3; D: NA; size: NA; V: TRBV10-3; DNA: TGTGCCATCAGTGATGGAACGGATACGCAGTATTTT; CDR3: CAISDGTDTQYF
J: TRBJ2-7; D: TRBD2; size: NA; V: TRBV5-1; DNA: TGCGCCAGCAGCTGGGGGACTAGCCGTCCCGAGCAGTACTTC; CDR3: CASSWGTSRPEQYF
J: TRBJ1-4; D: NA; size: NA; V: TRBV30; DNA: TGTGCCTGGAATGGCTGGAGTAATGAAAAACTGTTTTTT; CDR3: CAWNGWSNEKLFF